What follows are 20 T cell receptor beta chains derived from one specimen sequenced in a study of CD8 T cells in ankylosing spondylitis. TCRdb re-called the 5' RACE reads with MiXCR, one entry per CDR3 protein. The table lists fewer than 200,000 distinct CDR3 sequences, approximately 20% of them singletons. Material: blood, either unsorted or a sorted T cell fraction (not recorded which). The receptor source for this set is a male donor with ankylosing spondylitis or in good health (not recorded which).

The rearrangement joins TRBV28 to TRBJ1-2, with 7 bases matching TRBD1. The CDR3 runs 16 residues. The trim removed 4 bases at V and 2 bases at J, leaving 10 bases unmatched. Germline loops: CDR1 MDHEN, CDR2 SYDVKM. The CDR3 region has the DNA TGTGCCAGCAGTTCCTACCACAGGGGAAAGAACTATGGCTACACCTTC. Residues: CASSSYHRGKNYGYTF.

In this sample, this clonotype turned up many times. This rearrangement joins TRBV20-1 to TRBJ2-7, with D possibly matching TRBD1 (6 bases). V was trimmed by 6 bases and J by 0 bases, leaving 12 bases between them. This CDR3 is 13 amino acids long. From germline, CDR1 is DFQATT and CDR2 SNEGSKA (reference sequence). CDR3 in DNA: TGCAGTGCCGGACCGGACAGCTCCTACGAGCAGTACTTC. Its translation is CSAGPDSSYEQYF.

The chain is built from TRBV20-1 and TRBJ2-7; TRBD2 aligns across 12 bases. Germline assignment: CDR1 DFQATT and CDR2 SNEGSKA (reference sequence). The CDR3 runs to 14 residues. V was pared by 3 bases and J by 13 bases, with 13 bases of the junction left unmatched. This chain's CDR3 is CSASQPGLAGLYYF. The CDR3 DNA is TGCAGTGCTAGTCAACCGGGACTAGCGGGCCTCTATTACTTC.

This clonotype occurred many times. This rearrangement joins TRBV20-1 to TRBJ2-7; D is perhaps TRBD1 (6 bases). The V end was cut by 0 bases, the J end by 1 base, with 19 bases between. The germline V gene encodes CDR1 DFQATT and CDR2 SNEGSKA (reference sequence). The CDR3 is 17 amino acids. CDR3 loop: CSARDAAQGRYSYEQYF. The CDR3 nucleotides read TGCAGTGCTAGAGATGCCGCTCAGGGGCGGTATTCCTACGAGCAGTACTTC.

The genes are TRBV20-1 and TRBJ2-1, with 10 bases identical to TRBD2. Germline trimming cut 3 bases from V and 6 bases from J; bases unmatched to any gene: 8. The CDR3 loop spans 15 amino acids. The germline V gene has CDR1 DFQATT and CDR2 SNEGSKA (reference sequence). The DNA for the CDR3 is TGCAGTGCTAGTAGAGCACTAGCGGGACGCAATGAGCAGTTCTTC. Residues: CSASRALAGRNEQFF.

The rearrangement uses TRBV12-3 or TRBV12-4 and TRBJ1-1, with D perhaps matching TRBD1 (5 bases). Between the trimmed V and J ends, which lost 4 bases and 4 bases, there was a span of 19 bases. The CDR3 extends over 16 amino acids. For the CDR3, the DNA is TGTGCCAGCAGTTCCACTTGGGGAGTGGGGGGCACTGAAGCTTTCTTT. Its protein is CASSSTWGVGGTEAFF.

This clonotype was recorded many times. The chain joins TRBV28 to TRBJ1-5; D is uncertain. Germline V gives CDR1 MDHEN, CDR2 SYDVKM. V was clipped by 6 bases and J by 4 bases, with 7 bases between them. CDR3 length equals 12 residues. The CDR3 region is CASRQTNQPQHF. The CDR3 DNA follows: TGTGCCAGCAGACAGACGAATCAGCCCCAGCATTTT.

This clonotype was detected once. This may stem from a read error, because a much larger clone lies one nucleotide away. This chain connects TRBV12-3 or TRBV12-4 to TRBJ2-2; TRBD1 matches at 7 bases. V trimming: 8 bases; J trimming: 2 bases; junction bases outside the gene matches: 17. The length of the CDR3 is 18 residues. The CDR3 sequence: CASCSSWGAGGNTGELFF. The CDR3 DNA follows: TGTGCCAGCTGTTCCTCTTGGGGAGCAGGGGGAAACACCGGGGAGCTGTTTTTT.

V is TRBV12-3 or TRBV12-4 and J is TRBJ2-2; D is perhaps TRBD2 (5 bases). The CDR3 covers 19 residues. Trimming cost V 4 bases and J 3 bases, with 24 bases left between them. The CDR3 region is CASSWGSLPAGTYTGELFF. DNA for the CDR3: TGTGCCAGCAGTTGGGGTTCCCTGCCGGCGGGTACCTACACCGGGGAGCTGTTTTTT.

This clonotype was seen at least ten times. The chain employs TRBV18 and TRBJ1-1; 8 bases are shared with TRBD1. Germline V gives CDR1 KGHSH, CDR2 LQKENI. V shed 3 bases and J 5 bases; nucleotides not matched to a gene: 8. This CDR3 comprises 15 residues. Written as DNA, the CDR3 is TGTGCCAGCTCACCTTCAGGGGGCGGGCGGACTGAAGCTTTCTTT. Protein sequence: CASSPSGGGRTEAFF.

This clonotype was recorded at least ten times. The rearrangement links TRBV6-1 to TRBJ2-3; 8 nucleotides align to TRBD2. The CDR3 has 15 residues. Germline assignment: CDR1 MNHNS and CDR2 SASEGT. With 6 bases clipped from V and 9 bases from J, the junction kept 14 bases outside the gene matches. The CDR3 loop is CASSPGGPQPLTQYF. Written as DNA, the CDR3 is TGTGCCAGCAGCCCGGGAGGGCCCCAGCCCCTAACGCAGTATTTT.

This clonotype was found many times. V is TRBV29-1 and J is TRBJ2-1; no reliable D call. V was trimmed by 6 bases and J by 5 bases, leaving 5 bases between them. Germline V gene data show CDR1 as SQVTM and CDR2 as ANQGSEA. This CDR3 is built from 10 residues. The chain's CDR3 is CSVRNNEQFF. The CDR3 DNA sequence: TGCAGCGTACGTAACAATGAGCAGTTCTTC.

The chain recombines TRBV28 with TRBJ2-5; TRBD2 agrees at 10 bases. V gave up 5 bases and J gave up 1 base; unmatched junction bases: 10. Germline loops: CDR1 MDHEN, CDR2 SYDVKM. The CDR3 extends over 17 amino acids. The CDR3 nucleotides are TGTGCCAGCAGTCCCCGACAGGGACTAGCGTCCCAAGAGACCCAGTACTTC. Translated, it gives CASSPRQGLASQETQYF.

The chain recombines TRBV29-1 with TRBJ2-1; D gene unclear. CDR3 length: 10 amino acids. From germline, CDR1 is SQVTM and CDR2 ANQGSEA. The V and J ends lost 3 bases and 7 bases respectively, with 4 bases between them. The CDR3 sequence: CSVDGNEQFF. CDR3 bases: TGCAGCGTTGATGGGAATGAGCAGTTCTTC.

The chain employs TRBV5-1 and TRBJ1-1; 7 nucleotides agree with TRBD1. The CDR3 sequence is 15 residues long. Germline loops: CDR1 SGHRS, CDR2 YFSETQ. J was trimmed by 3 bases and V by 0 bases; bases with no gene match: 5. The chain's CDR3 is CASSLADRVDTEAFF. CDR3 bases: TGCGCCAGCAGCTTGGCTGACAGGGTAGACACTGAAGCTTTCTTT.

This clonotype was recorded many times. The chain is built from TRBV5-6 and TRBJ2-7, with 8 bases lining up with TRBD2. The germline V gene encodes CDR1 SGHDT and CDR2 YYEEEE. The CDR3 covers 15 residues. Trimming cost V 4 bases and J 6 bases; bases outside gene matches: 12. CDR3 bases: TGTGCCAGCAGCCCGCCCAGCGGGAGAGGGCGCGAGCAGTACTTC. Translating gives CASSPPSGRGREQYF.

The J gene is TRBJ2-1, the V gene TRBV5-6; 12 bases agree with TRBD2. The CDR3 sequence is 19 residues long. CDR1 is SGHDT, CDR2 YYEEEE, per germline. J gave up 0 bases and V 4 bases, and 11 bases lay outside the gene matches. The CDR3 loop reads CASSHAGLAGPYSYNEQFF. The CDR3 DNA follows: TGTGCCAGCAGCCATGCTGGACTAGCGGGACCGTACTCCTACAATGAGCAGTTCTTC.

The count of this clonotype is one. The V and J genes are TRBV28 and TRBJ2-1; TRBD1 matches at 11 bases. This CDR3 contains 15 residues. V lost 5 bases to trimming and J lost 4 bases; unmatched junction nucleotides: 4. Germline V gives CDR1 MDHEN, CDR2 SYDVKM. In DNA form, the CDR3 reads TGTGCCAGCAGTCCGGGACAGGGGGAATACAATGAGCAGTTCTTC. Its protein is CASSPGQGEYNEQFF.

This clonotype was found many times. This rearrangement joins TRBV3-1 to TRBJ2-3; possible D gene TRBD2, 6 bases. The V end lost 6 bases, the J end lost 5 bases, and 18 bases lay between the germline ends. Germline-derived CDR1 and CDR2 are LGHDT and YNNKEL (reference sequence). The CDR3 runs 15 residues. The CDR3 nucleotides read TGTGCCAGCAGGGTCTCCGGGACTGGGGGAGATACGCAGTATTTT. It specifies CASRVSGTGGDTQYF.

This clonotype has at least ten counts. V and J are TRBV29-1 and TRBJ2-3; D tentatively fits TRBD1 or TRBD2 (5 bases each). Between the trimmed V and J ends, which lost 7 bases and 2 bases, there was a span of 13 bases. Per germline, CDR1 SQVTM and CDR2 ANQGSEA. The CDR3 runs to 13 residues. CDR3 sequence (DNA): TGCAGCGAGAGTCAGGGAGCCACAGATACGCAGTATTTT. It encodes CSESQGATDTQYF.